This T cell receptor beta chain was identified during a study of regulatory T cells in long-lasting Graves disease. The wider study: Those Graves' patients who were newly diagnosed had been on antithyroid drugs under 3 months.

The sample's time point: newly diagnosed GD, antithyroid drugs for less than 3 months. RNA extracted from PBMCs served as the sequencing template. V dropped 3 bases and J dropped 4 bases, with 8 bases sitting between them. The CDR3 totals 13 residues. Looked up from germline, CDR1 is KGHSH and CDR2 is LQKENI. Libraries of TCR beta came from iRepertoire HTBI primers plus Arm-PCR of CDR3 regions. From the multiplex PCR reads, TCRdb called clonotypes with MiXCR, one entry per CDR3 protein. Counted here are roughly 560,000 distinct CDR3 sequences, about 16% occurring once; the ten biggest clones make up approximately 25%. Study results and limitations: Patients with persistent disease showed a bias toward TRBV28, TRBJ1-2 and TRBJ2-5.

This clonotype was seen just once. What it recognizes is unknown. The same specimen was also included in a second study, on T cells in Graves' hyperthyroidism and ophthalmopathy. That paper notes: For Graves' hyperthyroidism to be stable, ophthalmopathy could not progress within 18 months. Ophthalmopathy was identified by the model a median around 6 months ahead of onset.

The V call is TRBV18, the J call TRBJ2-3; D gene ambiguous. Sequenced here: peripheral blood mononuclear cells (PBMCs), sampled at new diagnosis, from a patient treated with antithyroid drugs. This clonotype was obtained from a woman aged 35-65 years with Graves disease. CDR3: CASSPESSDTQYF. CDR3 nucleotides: TGTGCCAGCTCACCGGAGAGCTCAGATACGCAGTATTTT.